The 27 T cell receptor beta chains presented below share a single source sample, sequenced in a study of radiotherapy plus CTLA-4 blockade in lung cancer. Clones were sequenced by immunoSEQ multiplex PCR, and TCRdb holds only the in-frame ones, with some missing. The table shows approximately 73,000 clones, with roughly 87% occurring only once. Sequenced here: peripheral blood, sampled from a patient treated with radiotherapy plus ipilimumab. The receptors originated from a human donor with non-small cell lung cancer that progressed on radiotherapy plus ipilimumab.

This chain links TRBV4-1 with TRBJ2-5; D is ambiguous. From germline, CDR1 is MGHRA and CDR2 YSYEKL. Trimming cost V 1 base and J 4 bases, with 7 bases left between them. This CDR3 spans 13 amino acids. The CDR3 nucleotides read TGCGCCAGCAGCCAAGCCGGTGTAGAGACCCAGTACTTC. Translated: CASSQAGVETQYF.

The chain combines TRBV9 with TRBJ2-2, with TRBD1 identical over 7 bases. The CDR3 has 15 residues. Germline V gene data show CDR1 as SGDLS and CDR2 as YYNGEE. J lost 2 bases, V lost 9 bases, and 10 bases had no gene match. DNA of the CDR3: TGTGCCAACAGGGAAACAGGGGATAACACCGGGGAGCTGTTTTTT. Amino acid sequence: CANRETGDNTGELFF.

The CDR3 sequence is CASSQDWTYEQYV. In nucleotides, the CDR3 is TGTGCCAGCAGCCAAGATTGGACCTACGAGCAGTACGTC. The chain carries TRBV14 and TRBJ2-7, with unresolved D. This CDR3 has 13 residues. Per germline, CDR1 SGHDN and CDR2 FVKESK. With 0 bases removed from V and 2 bases from J, the gap between germline ends came to 5 bases.

The J gene is TRBJ2-5, the V gene TRBV2; 9 positions match TRBD2. The length of the CDR3 is 14 residues. V trimming: 2 bases; J trimming: 2 bases; junction bases outside the gene matches: 0. Per germline, CDR1 SNHLY and CDR2 FYNNEI. CDR3 loop: CASSELAGQETQYF. The CDR3 DNA sequence: TGTGCCAGCAGTGAACTAGCGGGGCAAGAGACCCAGTACTTC.

The chain carries TRBV7-9 and TRBJ2-1; 9 bases are a match to TRBD2. Trimming removed 6 bases from V and 4 bases from J; junction bases left unmatched: 10. CDR1 and CDR2 (germline): SEHNR, FQNEAQ (reference sequence). The CDR3 is made up of 16 amino acids. The CDR3 here is CASSYVAGAGYNEQFF. The CDR3 DNA sequence: TGTGCCAGCAGTTACGTAGCGGGAGCGGGGTACAATGAGCAGTTCTTC.

This chain connects TRBV28 to TRBJ2-3; D remains unclear. The CDR3 consists of 14 residues. Germline CDR1 and CDR2: MDHEN and SYDVKM. The V and J ends lost 5 bases and 6 bases respectively, with 15 bases between them. The CDR3 DNA sequence: TGTGCCAGCAGTCCCCATCCGTCAGCTGATACGCAGTATTTT. Its protein product is CASSPHPSADTQYF.

CDR3 sequence (DNA): TGTGCCAGCTCACGAGTTGTTAATGAAAAACTGTTTTTT. Its protein product is CASSRVVNEKLFF. The J gene is TRBJ1-4, the V gene TRBV18; D uncertain. Trimming removed 4 bases at V and 4 bases at J, with 7 bases between. Germline CDR1 and CDR2: KGHSH and LQKENI. This CDR3 region has 13 residues. The whole variable domain, filled in from reference TRBV18 and TRBJ1-4, reads NAGVMQNPRHLVRRRGQEARLRCSPMKGHSHVYWYRQLPEEGLKFMVYLQKENIIDESGMPKERFSAEFPKEGPSILRIQQVVRGDSAAYFCASSRVVNEKLFFGSGTQLSVL.

The chain uses TRBV9 and TRBJ2-5; perhaps TRBD2 as D (6 bases). The germline V gene encodes CDR1 SGDLS and CDR2 YYNGEE. The CDR3 sequence is 15 residues long. The V end was cut by 3 bases, the J end by 2 bases, with 14 bases between. The CDR3 here is CASSAGTLSQETQYF. The CDR3 nucleotides are TGTGCCAGCAGCGCTGGGACTCTGTCTCAAGAGACCCAGTACTTC.

As to this clone: The junction and the germline gene differ at one end; a read error may be behind it. The rearrangement links TRBV30 to TRBJ2-1; the match to TRBD2 covers 9 bases. Germline loops: CDR1 GTSNPN, CDR2 SVGIG (reference sequence). The CDR3 contains 14 residues. CDR3 coding DNA: TGTGCCTGCCCCGATGGGGTAGCGGGAGTGTACTGGATCTTC. Encoded protein: CACPDGVAGVYWIF.

The chain employs TRBV29-1 and TRBJ2-5; the D gene is possibly TRBD1 (6 bases). V was clipped by 5 bases and J by 10 bases, with 20 bases between them. Germline CDR1 is SQVTM and CDR2 is ANQGSEA. The CDR3 is made up of 13 amino acids. CDR3 sequence (DNA): TGCAGCGTTAATCGGGACACCTATTCTAGCCAGTACTTC. The encoded protein is CSVNRDTYSSQYF.

This chain links TRBV4-1 with TRBJ2-7; no firm D call. This CDR3 has 14 residues. In germline, CDR1 is MGHRA, CDR2 YSYEKL. V was cut by 0 bases and J by 0 bases, with 6 bases left in between. CDR3 sequence: CASSQEGDSYEQYF. CDR3 DNA: TGCGCCAGCAGCCAAGAGGGCGACTCCTACGAGCAGTACTTC.

The chain uses TRBV5-1 and TRBJ2-1, with 8 positions matching TRBD2. After removal of 5 bases from V and 8 bases from J, the junction contained 12 bases not matched to a gene. The V gene's germline CDR1 is SGHRS and CDR2 YFSETQ. The CDR3 length is 15 residues. The CDR3 here is CASRVPAGAGHEQFF. The CDR3 DNA is TGCGCCAGCAGAGTCCCAGCGGGAGCGGGCCATGAGCAGTTCTTC.

The V call is TRBV28, the J call TRBJ2-7; D might be TRBD2 (6 bases). The germline CDR1 and CDR2 sequences are MDHEN and SYDVKM. V shed 3 bases and J shed 2 bases, with 14 bases lying between them. The CDR3 is 15 amino acids. The CDR3 bases are TGTGCCAGCAGTTTCCGGGCGGCGGGAACCTACGAGCAGTACTTC. It codes for CASSFRAAGTYEQYF. The entire variable domain, with the rest obtained from reference TRBV28 and TRBJ2-7, is as follows: DVKVTQSSRYLVKRTGEKVFLECVQDMDHENMFWYRQDPGLGLRLIYFSYDVKMKEKGDIPEGYSVSREKKERFSLILESASTNQTSMYLCASSFRAAGTYEQYFGPGTRLTVT.

V is TRBV10-1 and J is TRBJ2-1; 7 nucleotides agree with TRBD2. The V and J ends lost 8 bases and 8 bases, in that order; junction bases with no gene match: 12. The CDR3 sequence is 14 residues long. Germline V lookup: CDR1 WNHNN, CDR2 SYGVQD (reference sequence). This chain's CDR3 is CASGPSGIRDEQFF. In DNA, the CDR3 is TGCGCCAGCGGACCTAGCGGTATCAGGGATGAGCAGTTCTTC.

This clone was detected only a few times. The gene calls are TRBV7-8 and TRBJ2-7, with a possible D match to TRBD1 (8 bases). The CDR3 sequence is 16 residues long. The germline CDR1 and CDR2 sequences are SGHVS and FQNEAQ. Trimming took 3 bases from V and 2 from J, leaving 17 bases between them. The CDR3 is CASSFLQGGAPYEQYV. DNA for the CDR3: TGTGCCAGCAGCTTCTTACAGGGGGGGGCTCCCTACGAGCAGTACGTC.

The V and J genes are TRBV6-5 and TRBJ2-1, with 9 positions matching TRBD2. The CDR3 totals 16 residues. V shed 0 bases and J 2 bases; nucleotides not matched to a gene: 2. Germline V CDR1 and CDR2: MNHEY, SVGAGI. CDR3 residues: CASSYSAGGTYNEQFF. The CDR3 DNA is TGTGCCAGCAGTTACTCAGCGGGAGGTACCTACAATGAGCAGTTCTTC.

The chain is built from TRBV29-1 and TRBJ1-1, with TRBD1 matching over 7 bases. The CDR3 loop spans 14 amino acids. Germline V gene lookup returns CDR1 SQVTM and CDR2 ANQGSEA. The junction had 9 bases not matched to a gene; V was cut back by 7 bases and J by 1 base. This CDR3 reads CSGTTWDRNTEAFF. The CDR3 nucleotides are TGCAGCGGCACGACCTGGGACAGGAACACTGAAGCTTTCTTT.

The chain employs TRBV6-1 and TRBJ2-2; D call uncertain. V was trimmed by 8 bases and J by 6 bases, leaving 10 bases between them. The CDR3 covers 12 residues. Germline V gene lookup returns CDR1 MNHNS and CDR2 SASEGT. The CDR3 DNA reads as TGTGCCAGCTGCGTTCCCGCCGGGGAGCTGTTTTTT. Protein: CASCVPAGELFF.

V gene TRBV11-2 combines with J gene TRBJ2-7; perhaps TRBD2 as D (6 bases). V dropped 4 bases and J dropped 5 bases, with 15 bases sitting between them. The length of the CDR3 is 14 residues. From germline, CDR1 is SGHAT and CDR2 FQNNGV. The CDR3 loop is CASSSPAGGNEQYV. The CDR3 DNA reads as TGTGCCAGCAGCTCCCCGGCAGGCGGGAACGAGCAGTACGTC.

CDR3 loop: CASSVSANTGELFF. In DNA, the CDR3 is TGTGCCAGCAGCGTCAGCGCGAACACCGGGGAGCTGTTTTTT. This sequence joins TRBV7-2 and TRBJ2-2; D is undetermined. V lost 5 bases to trimming and J lost 0 bases, with 7 bases between them. The germline gives CDR1 SGHTA, CDR2 FQGNSA. The CDR3 is 14 residues long.

This clone was observed a single time. The chain links TRBV10-3 to TRBJ2-2; 7 bases fit TRBD1. The CDR3 runs 15 residues. Germline CDR1 and CDR2: ENHRY and SYGVKD. V lost 6 bases, J lost 0 bases, and 4 bases stayed unmatched. The CDR3 spells CAISHDRANTGELFF. Written as DNA, the CDR3 is TGTGCCATCAGCCACGACAGGGCGAACACCGGGGAGCTGTTTTTT.

V gene TRBV5-1 combines with J gene TRBJ2-3; possibly TRBD2 for D (7 bases). The CDR3 consists of 16 residues. V was pared by 1 base and J by 2 bases, with 14 bases between. The germline V gene encodes CDR1 SGHRS and CDR2 YFSETQ. In nucleotides, the CDR3 is TGCGCCAGCAGCTTGATTGGCGGGGGCTCCACAGATACGCAGTATTTT. This translates into CASSLIGGGSTDTQYF.

J is TRBJ2-1 and V is TRBV30; 9 bases are shared with TRBD2. V trimming: 0 bases; J trimming: 8 bases; junction bases outside the gene matches: 8. The CDR3 covers 15 residues. The germline CDR1 and CDR2 sequences are GTSNPN and SVGIG (reference sequence). The CDR3 region has the DNA TGTGCCTGGAGTGTCCTTAGCGGGAGTTTCGATGAGCAGTTCTTC. The encoded protein is CAWSVLSGSFDEQFF.

This clone was seen a handful of times. The chain is built from TRBV27 and TRBJ2-3, with D possibly being TRBD1 (6 bases). V shed 8 bases and J shed 4 bases, with 19 bases lying between them. Germline loops: CDR1 MNHEY, CDR2 SMNVEV (reference sequence). The CDR3 has 15 residues. This chain's CDR3 is CASSNRDTRADTQYF. The CDR3 DNA sequence: TGTGCCAGCTCCAACCGGGACACGCGCGCAGATACGCAGTATTTT.

This sequence joins TRBV10-3 and TRBJ2-5, with D perhaps matching TRBD2 (6 bases). This CDR3 spans 16 amino acids. V lost 0 bases and J 2 bases, leaving 13 bases between the germline ends. Germline assignment: CDR1 ENHRY and CDR2 SYGVKD. CDR3 in amino acids: CAISESGSGLQETQYF. For the CDR3, the DNA is TGTGCCATCAGTGAGTCGGGTAGCGGCCTTCAAGAGACCCAGTACTTC.

The chain combines TRBV5-1 with TRBJ2-7, with 9 bases lining up with TRBD1. Trimming took 6 bases from V and 5 from J; bases not matched to a gene: 9. The CDR3 has 14 residues. CDR1 and CDR2 (germline): SGHRS, YFSETQ. The CDR3 region has the DNA TGCGCCAGCAATGGGACAGGGAAGGGAAACGAGCAGTACGTC. It encodes CASNGTGKGNEQYV.

The rearrangement links TRBV10-2 to TRBJ2-1, with 13 bases fitting TRBD2. V lost 8 bases and J lost 2; bases outside the gene matches: 0. Germline CDR1 reads WSHSY; CDR2 reads SAAADI. The CDR3 runs 14 residues. The CDR3: CASGTSGTYNEQFF. CDR3 sequence (DNA): TGCGCCAGCGGGACTAGCGGGACCTACAATGAGCAGTTCTTC.